This is a list of T cell receptor beta chains from one sample in a study of blood T cell repertoires in COVID-19. The repertoire was sequenced with immunoSEQ multiplex PCR; TCRdb's copy has only in-frame clones and lacks some. The table has 170,000 or so clones, 80% to 90% seen once. Sequences were obtained from peripheral blood. Receptors originate from a woman under 30 who had recovered from COVID-19. The CDR3 runs from the conserved cysteine through the conserved F or W. D genes are given only for firm matches. Clone size, where shown, is once, few, many, or a class for clones that have expanded.

NA	TRBD1	TRBV5-3	TRBJ1-1	CARKMHRGQGKTEAFF	TGTGCCAGAAAAATGCATCGGGGACAGGGGAAGACTGAAGCTTTCTTT
NA	NA	TRBV7-9	TRBJ1-2	CASSPAGGIYGYTF	TGTGCCAGCAGCCCAGCCGGGGGAATCTATGGCTACACCTTC
NA	TRBD2	TRBV5-1	TRBJ2-1	CASSWGNLAGAYNEQFF	TGCGCCAGCAGCTGGGGGAATCTAGCGGGAGCCTACAATGAGCAGTTCTTC
NA	TRBD1	TRBV5-3	TRBJ1-4	CARSLESGGGEKLFF	TGTGCCAGAAGCTTGGAGTCAGGGGGTGGGGAAAAACTGTTTTTT
few	NA	TRBV4-2	TRBJ2-1	CASSQDGAGNNEQFF	TGTGCCAGCAGCCAAGATGGGGCAGGGAACAATGAGCAGTTCTTC
few	NA	TRBV29-1	TRBJ2-3	CSVEAQAVHTQYF	TGCAGCGTTGAAGCTCAGGCAGTACATACGCAGTATTTT
NA	TRBD1	TRBV3-1/TRBV3-2	TRBJ2-7	CASSLGQGTYEQYF	TGTGCCAGCAGCCTCGGACAGGGGACCTACGAGCAGTACTTC
NA	NA	TRBV5-1	TRBJ2-5	CASSFSLQTQYF	TGCGCCAGCAGTTTTAGCCTCCAGACCCAGTACTTC
NA	TRBD2	TRBV6-5	TRBJ2-3	CASRHGLAGTDTQYF	TGTGCCAGCAGACACGGACTAGCGGGTACAGATACGCAGTATTTT
NA	NA	TRBV5-6	TRBJ1-1	CASSQRLNTEAFF	TGTGCCAGCAGTCAGCGGTTGAACACTGAAGCTTTCTTT
NA	TRBD1	TRBV4-1	TRBJ1-2	CASSQGGGRGFFGYTF	TGCGCCAGCAGCCAAGGTGGGGGCAGGGGGTTTTTTGGCTACACCTTC
NA	NA	TRBV4-1	TRBJ1-1	CASSKSAGWDTEAFF	TGCGCCAGCAGCAAAAGCGCAGGGTGGGACACTGAAGCTTTCTTT
NA	NA	TRBV5-6	TRBJ1-3	CASSFRVRPNTIYF	TGTGCCAGCAGCTTCAGGGTGCGTCCGAACACCATATATTTT
NA	NA	TRBV5-1	TRBJ2-5	CASSLEGMEETQYF	TGCGCCAGCAGCTTGGAGGGGATGGAGGAGACCCAGTACTTC